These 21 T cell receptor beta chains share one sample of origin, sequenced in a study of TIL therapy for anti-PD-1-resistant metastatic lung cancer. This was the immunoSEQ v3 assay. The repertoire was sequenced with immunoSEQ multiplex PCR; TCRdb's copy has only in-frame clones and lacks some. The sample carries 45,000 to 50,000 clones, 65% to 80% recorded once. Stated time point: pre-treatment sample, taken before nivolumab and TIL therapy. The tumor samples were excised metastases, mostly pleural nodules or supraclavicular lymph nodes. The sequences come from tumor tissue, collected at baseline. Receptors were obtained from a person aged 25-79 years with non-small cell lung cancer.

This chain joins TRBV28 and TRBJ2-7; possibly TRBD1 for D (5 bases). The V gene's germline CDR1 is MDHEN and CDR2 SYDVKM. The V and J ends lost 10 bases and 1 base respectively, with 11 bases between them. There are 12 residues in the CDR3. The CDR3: CATKRQSYEQYF. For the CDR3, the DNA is TGTGCCACCAAAAGACAGTCCTACGAGCAGTACTTC.

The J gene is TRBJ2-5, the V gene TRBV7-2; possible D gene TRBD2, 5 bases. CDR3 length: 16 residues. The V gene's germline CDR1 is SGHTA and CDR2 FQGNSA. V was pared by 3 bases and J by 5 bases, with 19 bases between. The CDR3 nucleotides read TGTGCCAGCAGCTTCGTTGCTCCCGGGAAGATCGAGACCCAGTACTTC. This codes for CASSFVAPGKIETQYF.

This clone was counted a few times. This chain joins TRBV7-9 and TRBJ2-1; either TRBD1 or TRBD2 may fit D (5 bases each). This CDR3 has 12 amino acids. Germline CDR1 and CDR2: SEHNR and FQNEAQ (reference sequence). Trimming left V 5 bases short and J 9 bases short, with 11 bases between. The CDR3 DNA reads TGTGCCAGCAGCCACGAGGGGAGTGAGCAGTTCTTC. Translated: CASSHEGSEQFF.

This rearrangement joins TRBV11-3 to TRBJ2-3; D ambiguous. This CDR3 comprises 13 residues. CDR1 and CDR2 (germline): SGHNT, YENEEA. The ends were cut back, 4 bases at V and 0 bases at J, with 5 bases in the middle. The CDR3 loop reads CASSSHSTDTQYF. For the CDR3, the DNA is TGTGCCAGCAGCTCCCATAGCACAGATACGCAGTATTTT.

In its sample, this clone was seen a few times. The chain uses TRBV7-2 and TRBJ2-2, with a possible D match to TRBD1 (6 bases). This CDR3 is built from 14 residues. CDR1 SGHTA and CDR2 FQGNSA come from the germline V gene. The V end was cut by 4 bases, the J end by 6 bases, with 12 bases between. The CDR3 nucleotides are TGTGCCAGCAGCTCCAGAGGGGGTCCCGGGGAGCTGTTTTTT. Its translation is CASSSRGGPGELFF.

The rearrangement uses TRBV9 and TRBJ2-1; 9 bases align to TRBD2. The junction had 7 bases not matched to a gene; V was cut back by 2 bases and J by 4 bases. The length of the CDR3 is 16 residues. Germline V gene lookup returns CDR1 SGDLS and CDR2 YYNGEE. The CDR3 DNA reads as TGTGCCAGCAGCGTTGCCCTAGCGGGACGATACAATGAGCAGTTCTTC. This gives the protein CASSVALAGRYNEQFF.

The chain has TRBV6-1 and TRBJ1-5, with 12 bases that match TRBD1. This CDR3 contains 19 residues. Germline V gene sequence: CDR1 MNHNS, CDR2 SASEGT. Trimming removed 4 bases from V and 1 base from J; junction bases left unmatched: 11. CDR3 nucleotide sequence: TGTGCCAGCAGTGCCCATCCGGGACAGGGGGCTGGGAGCAATCAGCCCCAGCATTTT. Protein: CASSAHPGQGAGSNQPQHF.

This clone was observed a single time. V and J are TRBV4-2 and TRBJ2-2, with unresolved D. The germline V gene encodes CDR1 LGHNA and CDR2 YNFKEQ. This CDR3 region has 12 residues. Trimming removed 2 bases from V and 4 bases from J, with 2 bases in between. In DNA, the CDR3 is TGTGCCAGCAGCCAACCCACCGGGGAGCTGTTTTTT. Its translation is CASSQPTGELFF.

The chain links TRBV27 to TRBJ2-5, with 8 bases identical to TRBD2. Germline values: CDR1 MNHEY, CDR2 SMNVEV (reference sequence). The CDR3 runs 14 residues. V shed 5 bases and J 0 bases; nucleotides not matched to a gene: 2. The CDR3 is CASSVAGNQETQYF. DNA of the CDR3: TGTGCCAGCAGTGTAGCGGGAAACCAAGAGACCCAGTACTTC.

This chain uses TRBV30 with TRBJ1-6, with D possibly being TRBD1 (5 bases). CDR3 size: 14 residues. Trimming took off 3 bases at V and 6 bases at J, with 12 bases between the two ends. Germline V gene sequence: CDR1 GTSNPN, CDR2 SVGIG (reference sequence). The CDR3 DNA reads TGTGCCTGGAGCCCTGATGGGACTAATTCACCCCTCCACTTT. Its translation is CAWSPDGTNSPLHF. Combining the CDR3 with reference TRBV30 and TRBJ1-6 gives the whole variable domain SQTIHQWPATLVQPVGSPLSLECTVEGTSNPNLYWYRQAAGRGLQLLFYSVGIGQISSEVPQNLSASRPQDRQFILSSKKLLLSDSGFYLCAWSPDGTNSPLHFGNGTRLTVT.

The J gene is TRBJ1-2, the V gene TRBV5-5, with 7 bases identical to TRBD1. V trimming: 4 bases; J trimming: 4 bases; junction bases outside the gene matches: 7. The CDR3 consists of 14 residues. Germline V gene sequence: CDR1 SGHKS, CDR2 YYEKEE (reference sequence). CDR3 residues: CASSPTGQLYGYTF. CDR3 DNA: TGTGCCAGCAGCCCGACGGGACAGCTCTATGGCTACACCTTC.

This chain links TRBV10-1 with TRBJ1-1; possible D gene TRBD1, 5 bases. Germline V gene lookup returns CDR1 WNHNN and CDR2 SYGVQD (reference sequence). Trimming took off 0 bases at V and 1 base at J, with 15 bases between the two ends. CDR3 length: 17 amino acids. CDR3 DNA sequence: TGCGCCAGCAGTGAGTCGAACCAGGGAGGAAAGAACACTGAAGCTTTCTTT. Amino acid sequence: CASSESNQGGKNTEAFF.

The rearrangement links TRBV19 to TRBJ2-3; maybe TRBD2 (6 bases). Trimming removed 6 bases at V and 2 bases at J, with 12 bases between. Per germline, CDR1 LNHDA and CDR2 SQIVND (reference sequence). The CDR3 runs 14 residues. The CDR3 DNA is TGTGCCAGTAGCCCCGGGACTGTCACAGATACGCAGTATTTT. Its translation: CASSPGTVTDTQYF.

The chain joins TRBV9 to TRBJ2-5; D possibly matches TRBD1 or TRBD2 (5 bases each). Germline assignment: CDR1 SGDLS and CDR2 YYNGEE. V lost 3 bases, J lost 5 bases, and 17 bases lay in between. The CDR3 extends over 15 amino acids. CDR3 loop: CASSEAPQGGETQYF. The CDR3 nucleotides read TGTGCCAGCAGCGAGGCCCCCCAGGGCGGGGAGACCCAGTACTTC.

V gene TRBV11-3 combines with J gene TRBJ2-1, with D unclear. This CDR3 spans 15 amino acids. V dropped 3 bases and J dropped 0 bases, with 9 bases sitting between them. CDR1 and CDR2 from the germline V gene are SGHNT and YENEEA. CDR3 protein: CASSLRRSSYNEQFF. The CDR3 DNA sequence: TGTGCCAGCAGCTTGAGACGGAGCTCCTACAATGAGCAGTTCTTC.

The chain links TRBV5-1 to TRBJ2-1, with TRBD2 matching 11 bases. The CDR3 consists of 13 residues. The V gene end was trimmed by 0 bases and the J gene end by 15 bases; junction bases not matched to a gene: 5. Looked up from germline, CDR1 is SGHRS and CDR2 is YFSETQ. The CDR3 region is CASSLVASGGRFF. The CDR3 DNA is TGCGCCAGCAGCTTGGTCGCTAGCGGGGGGAGGTTCTTC.

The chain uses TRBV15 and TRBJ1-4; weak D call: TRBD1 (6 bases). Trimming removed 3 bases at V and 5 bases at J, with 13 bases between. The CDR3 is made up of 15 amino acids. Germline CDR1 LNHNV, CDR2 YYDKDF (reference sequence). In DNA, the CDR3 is TGTGCCACCAGCAGGGACAGAGAGATAAATGAAAAACTGTTTTTT. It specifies CATSRDREINEKLFF.

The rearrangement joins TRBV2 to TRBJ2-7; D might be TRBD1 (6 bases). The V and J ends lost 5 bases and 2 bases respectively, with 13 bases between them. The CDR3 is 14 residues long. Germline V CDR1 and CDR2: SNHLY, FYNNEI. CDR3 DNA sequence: TGTGCCAGCAGTCCCGGGACACGGCCCTACGAGCAGTACTTC. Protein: CASSPGTRPYEQYF. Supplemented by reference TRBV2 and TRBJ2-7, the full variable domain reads EPEVTQTPSHQVTQMGQEVILRCVPISNHLYFYWYRQILGQKVEFLVSFYNNEISEKSEIFDDQFSVERPDGSNFTLKIRSTKLEDSAMYFCASSPGTRPYEQYFGPGTRLTVT.

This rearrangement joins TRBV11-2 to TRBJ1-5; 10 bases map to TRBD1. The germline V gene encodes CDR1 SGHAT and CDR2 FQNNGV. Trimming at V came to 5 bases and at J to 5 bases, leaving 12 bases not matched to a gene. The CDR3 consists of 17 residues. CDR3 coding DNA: TGTGCCAGCAGCCCGGGACAGGGGATCGGTTTTTATCAGCCCCAGCATTTT. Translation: CASSPGQGIGFYQPQHF.

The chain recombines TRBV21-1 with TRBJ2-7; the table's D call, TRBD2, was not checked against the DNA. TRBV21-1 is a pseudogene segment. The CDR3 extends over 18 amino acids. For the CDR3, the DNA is TGTGCCAGCAGCTTTCCGAGAGATAGCGGAGGCCCCACTTACGAGCAGTACTTC. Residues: CASSFPRDSGGPTYEQYF.

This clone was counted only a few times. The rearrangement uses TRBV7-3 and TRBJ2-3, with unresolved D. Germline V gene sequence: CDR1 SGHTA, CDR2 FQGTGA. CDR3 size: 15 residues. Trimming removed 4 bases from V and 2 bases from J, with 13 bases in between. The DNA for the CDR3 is TGTGCCAGCAGCTCCGGGCCATTGATCACAGATACGCAGTATTTT. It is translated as CASSSGPLITDTQYF.